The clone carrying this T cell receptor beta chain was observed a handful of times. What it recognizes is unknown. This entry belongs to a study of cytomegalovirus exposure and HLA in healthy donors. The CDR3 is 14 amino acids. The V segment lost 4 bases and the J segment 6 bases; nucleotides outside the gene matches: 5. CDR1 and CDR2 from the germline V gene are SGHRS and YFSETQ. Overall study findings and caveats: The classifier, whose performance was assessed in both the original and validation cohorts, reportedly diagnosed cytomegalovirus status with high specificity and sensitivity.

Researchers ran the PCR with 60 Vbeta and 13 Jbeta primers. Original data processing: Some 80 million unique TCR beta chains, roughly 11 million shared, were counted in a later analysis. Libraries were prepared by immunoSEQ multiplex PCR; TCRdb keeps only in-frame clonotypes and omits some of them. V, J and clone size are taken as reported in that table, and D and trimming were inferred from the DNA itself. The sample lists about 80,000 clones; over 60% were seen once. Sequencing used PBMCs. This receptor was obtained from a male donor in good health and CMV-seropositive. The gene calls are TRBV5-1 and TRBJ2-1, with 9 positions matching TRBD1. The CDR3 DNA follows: TGCGCCAGCAGCATACGACAGGGGGGCAATGAGCAGTTCTTC. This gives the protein CASSIRQGGNEQFF.